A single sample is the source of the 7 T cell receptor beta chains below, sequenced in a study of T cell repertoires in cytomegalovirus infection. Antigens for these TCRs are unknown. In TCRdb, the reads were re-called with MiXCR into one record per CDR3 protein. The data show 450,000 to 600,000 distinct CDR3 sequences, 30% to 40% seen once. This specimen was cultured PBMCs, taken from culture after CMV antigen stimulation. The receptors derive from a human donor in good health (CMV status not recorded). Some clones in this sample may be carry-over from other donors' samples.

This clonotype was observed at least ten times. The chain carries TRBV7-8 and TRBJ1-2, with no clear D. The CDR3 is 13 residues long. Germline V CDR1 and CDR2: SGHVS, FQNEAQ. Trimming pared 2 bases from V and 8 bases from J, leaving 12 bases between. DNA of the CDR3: TGTGCCAGCAGCTTAAATTTCGGGGTCGGCTACACCTTC. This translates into CASSLNFGVGYTF.

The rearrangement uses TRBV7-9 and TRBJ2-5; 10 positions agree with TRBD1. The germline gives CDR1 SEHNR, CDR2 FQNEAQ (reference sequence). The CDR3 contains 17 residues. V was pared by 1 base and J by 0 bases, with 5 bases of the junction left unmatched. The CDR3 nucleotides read TGTGCCAGCAGCTTAGGGGACAGGGGCCTGTACCAAGAGACCCAGTACTTC. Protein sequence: CASSLGDRGLYQETQYF.

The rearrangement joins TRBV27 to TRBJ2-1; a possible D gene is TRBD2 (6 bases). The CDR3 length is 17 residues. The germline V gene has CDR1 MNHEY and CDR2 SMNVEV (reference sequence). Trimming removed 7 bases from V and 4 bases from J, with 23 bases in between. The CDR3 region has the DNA TGTGCCAGCACCCCTTGGCGGGGCGCCCCTTTATACAATGAGCAGTTCTTC. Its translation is CASTPWRGAPLYNEQFF.

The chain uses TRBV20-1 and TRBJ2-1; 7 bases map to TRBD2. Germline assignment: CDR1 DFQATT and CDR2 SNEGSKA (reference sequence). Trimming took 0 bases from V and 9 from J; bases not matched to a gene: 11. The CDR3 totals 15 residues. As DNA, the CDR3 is TGCAGTGCTAGAGATCCCACTCGCGGGAGCACTGAGCAGTTCTTC. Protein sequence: CSARDPTRGSTEQFF.

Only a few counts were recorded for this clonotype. CDR3 region: CASSGGRRAGIRQETQYF. Written as DNA, the CDR3 is TGTGCCAGCAGTGGCGGGCGCCGGGCAGGGATTCGTCAAGAGACCCAGTACTTC. The chain carries TRBV6-1 and TRBJ2-5, with D perhaps assigned TRBD1 or TRBD2 (5 bases each). Looked up from germline, CDR1 is MNHNS and CDR2 is SASEGT. V was pared by 4 bases and J by 2 bases, with 23 bases between. This CDR3 spans 18 amino acids.

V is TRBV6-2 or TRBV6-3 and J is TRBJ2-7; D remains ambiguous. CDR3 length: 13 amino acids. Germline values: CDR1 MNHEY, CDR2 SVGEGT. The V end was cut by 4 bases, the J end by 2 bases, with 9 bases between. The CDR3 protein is CASSSPDPYEQYV. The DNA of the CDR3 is TGTGCCAGCAGTTCCCCAGACCCCTACGAGCAGTACGTC.

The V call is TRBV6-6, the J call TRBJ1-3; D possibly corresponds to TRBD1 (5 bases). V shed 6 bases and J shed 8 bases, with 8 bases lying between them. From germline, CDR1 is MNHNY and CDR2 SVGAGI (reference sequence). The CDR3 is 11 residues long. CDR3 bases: TGTGCCAGCAGCCCCAGGGACACCATATATTTT. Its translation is CASSPRDTIYF.